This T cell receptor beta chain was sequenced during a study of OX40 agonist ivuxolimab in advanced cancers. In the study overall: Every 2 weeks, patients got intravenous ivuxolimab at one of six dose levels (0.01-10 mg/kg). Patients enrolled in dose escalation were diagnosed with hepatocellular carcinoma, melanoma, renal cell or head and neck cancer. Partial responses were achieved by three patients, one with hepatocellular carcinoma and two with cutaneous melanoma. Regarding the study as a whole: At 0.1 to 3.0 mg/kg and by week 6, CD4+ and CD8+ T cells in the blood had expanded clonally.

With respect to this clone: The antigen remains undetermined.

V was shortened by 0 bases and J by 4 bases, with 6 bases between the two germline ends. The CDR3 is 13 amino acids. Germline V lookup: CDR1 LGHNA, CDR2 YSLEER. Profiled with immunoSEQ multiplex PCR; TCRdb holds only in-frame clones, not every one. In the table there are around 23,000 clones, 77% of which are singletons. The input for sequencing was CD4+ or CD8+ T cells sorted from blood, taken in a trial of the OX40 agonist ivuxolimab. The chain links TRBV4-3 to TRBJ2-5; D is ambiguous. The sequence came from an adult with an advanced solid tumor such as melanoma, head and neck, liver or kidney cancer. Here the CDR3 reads CASSQDQVETQYF. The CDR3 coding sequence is TGCGCCAGCAGCCAAGATCAGGTAGAGACCCAGTACTTC.